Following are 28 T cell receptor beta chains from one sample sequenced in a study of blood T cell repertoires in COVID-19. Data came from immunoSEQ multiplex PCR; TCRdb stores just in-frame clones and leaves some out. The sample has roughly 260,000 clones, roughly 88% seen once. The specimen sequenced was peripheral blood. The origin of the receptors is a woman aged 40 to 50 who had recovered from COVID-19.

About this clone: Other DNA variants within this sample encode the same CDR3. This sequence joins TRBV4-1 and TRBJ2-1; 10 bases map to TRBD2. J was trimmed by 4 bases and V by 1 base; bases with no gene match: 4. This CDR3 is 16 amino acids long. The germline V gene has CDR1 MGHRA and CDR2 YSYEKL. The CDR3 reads CASSQGGTSVYNEQFF. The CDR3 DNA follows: TGCGCCAGCAGCCAAGGGGGGACTAGCGTGTACAATGAGCAGTTCTTC.

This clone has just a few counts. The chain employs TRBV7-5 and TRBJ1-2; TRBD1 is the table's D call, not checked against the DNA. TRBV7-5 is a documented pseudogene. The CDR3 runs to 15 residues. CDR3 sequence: CARNIRDRPNYGYTF. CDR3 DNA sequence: TGTGCCAGAAATATAAGGGACAGACCTAACTATGGCTACACCTTC.

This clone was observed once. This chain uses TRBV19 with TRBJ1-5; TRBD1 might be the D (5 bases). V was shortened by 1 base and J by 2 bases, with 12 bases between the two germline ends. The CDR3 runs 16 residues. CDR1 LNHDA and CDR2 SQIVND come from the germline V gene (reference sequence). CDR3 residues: CASSIGGGYGNQPQHF. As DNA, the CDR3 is TGTGCCAGTAGTATAGGTGGGGGGTATGGCAATCAGCCCCAGCATTTT.

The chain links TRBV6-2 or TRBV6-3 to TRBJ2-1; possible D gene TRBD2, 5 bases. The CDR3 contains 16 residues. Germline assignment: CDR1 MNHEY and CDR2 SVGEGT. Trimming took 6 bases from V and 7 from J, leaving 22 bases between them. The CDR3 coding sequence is TGTGCCAGCAGCAATACCGGGCCCCCCGGCGGGAATGAGCAGTTCTTC. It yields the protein CASSNTGPPGGNEQFF.

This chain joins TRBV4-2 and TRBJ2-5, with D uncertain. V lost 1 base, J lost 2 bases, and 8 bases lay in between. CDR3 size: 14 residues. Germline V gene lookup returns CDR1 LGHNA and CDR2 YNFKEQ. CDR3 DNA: TGTGCCAGCAGCCAAGTCACAGAACAAGAGACCCAGTACTTC. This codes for CASSQVTEQETQYF.

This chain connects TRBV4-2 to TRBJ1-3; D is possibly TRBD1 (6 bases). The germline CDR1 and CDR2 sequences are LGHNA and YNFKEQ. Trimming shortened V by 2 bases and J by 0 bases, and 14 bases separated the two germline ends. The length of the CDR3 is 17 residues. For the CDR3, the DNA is TGTGCCAGCAGCCAATCAGTACAGGGATTCTCTGGAAACACCATATATTTT. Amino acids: CASSQSVQGFSGNTIYF.

The CDR3 region has the DNA TGTGCCAGCAGCCAAACAGGGGGCGACCCCTACGAGCAGTACTTC. Translation gives CASSQTGGDPYEQYF. The rearrangement joins TRBV11-3 to TRBJ2-7, with 9 nucleotides matching TRBD1. The V gene's germline CDR1 is SGHNT and CDR2 YENEEA. J was trimmed by 2 bases and V by 5 bases; bases with no gene match: 7. The CDR3 spans 15 residues.

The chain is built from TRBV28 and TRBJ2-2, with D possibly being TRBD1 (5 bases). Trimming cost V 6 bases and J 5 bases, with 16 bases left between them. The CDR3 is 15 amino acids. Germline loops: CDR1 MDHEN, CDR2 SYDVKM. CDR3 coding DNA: TGTGCCAGCAGACCCCGGGCAGGGCGAACCGGGGAGCTGTTTTTT. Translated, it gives CASRPRAGRTGELFF.

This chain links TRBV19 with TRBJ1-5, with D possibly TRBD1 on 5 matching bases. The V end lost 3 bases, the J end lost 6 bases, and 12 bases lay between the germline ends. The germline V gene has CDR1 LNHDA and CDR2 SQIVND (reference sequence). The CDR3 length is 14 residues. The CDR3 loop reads CASSILQGSQPQHF. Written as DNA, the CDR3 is TGTGCCAGTAGTATCCTCCAGGGTAGTCAGCCCCAGCATTTT.

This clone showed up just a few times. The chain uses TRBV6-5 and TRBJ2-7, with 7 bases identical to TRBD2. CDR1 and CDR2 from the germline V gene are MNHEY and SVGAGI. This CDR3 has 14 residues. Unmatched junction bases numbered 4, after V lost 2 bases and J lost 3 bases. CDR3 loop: CASSYASGHYEQYF. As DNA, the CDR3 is TGTGCCAGCAGTTACGCTAGCGGCCACTACGAGCAGTACTTC.

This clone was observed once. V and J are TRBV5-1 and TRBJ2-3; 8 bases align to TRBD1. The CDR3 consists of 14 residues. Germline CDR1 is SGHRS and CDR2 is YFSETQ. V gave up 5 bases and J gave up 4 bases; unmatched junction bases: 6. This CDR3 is CASRDREGADTQYF. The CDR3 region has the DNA TGCGCCAGCAGGGACAGGGAAGGGGCAGATACGCAGTATTTT.

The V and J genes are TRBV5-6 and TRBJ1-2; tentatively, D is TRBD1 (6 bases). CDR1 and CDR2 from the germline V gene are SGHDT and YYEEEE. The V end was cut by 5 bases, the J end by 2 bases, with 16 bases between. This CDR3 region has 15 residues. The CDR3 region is CASSPLRGGNYGYTF. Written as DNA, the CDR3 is TGTGCCAGCAGTCCTTTGAGAGGGGGAAACTATGGCTACACCTTC.

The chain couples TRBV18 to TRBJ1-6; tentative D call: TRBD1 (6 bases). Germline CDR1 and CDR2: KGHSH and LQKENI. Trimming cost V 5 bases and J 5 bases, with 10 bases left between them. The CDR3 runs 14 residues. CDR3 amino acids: CASSSNRDNSPLHF. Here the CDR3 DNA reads TGTGCCAGCTCATCGAACAGGGATAATTCACCCCTCCACTTT.

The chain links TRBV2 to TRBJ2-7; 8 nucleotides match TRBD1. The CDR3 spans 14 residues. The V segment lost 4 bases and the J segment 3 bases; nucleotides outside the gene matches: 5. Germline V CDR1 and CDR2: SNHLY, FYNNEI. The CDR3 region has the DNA TGTGCCAGCAGTGCCCGACAGGGGATCTACGAGCAGTACTTC. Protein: CASSARQGIYEQYF.

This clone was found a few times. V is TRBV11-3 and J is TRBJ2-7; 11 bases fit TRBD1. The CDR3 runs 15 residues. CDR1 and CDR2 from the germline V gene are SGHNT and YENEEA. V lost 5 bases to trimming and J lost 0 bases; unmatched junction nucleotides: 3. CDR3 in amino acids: CASSQDRGPSYEQYF. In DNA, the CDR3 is TGTGCCAGCAGCCAGGACAGGGGGCCCTCCTACGAGCAGTACTTC.

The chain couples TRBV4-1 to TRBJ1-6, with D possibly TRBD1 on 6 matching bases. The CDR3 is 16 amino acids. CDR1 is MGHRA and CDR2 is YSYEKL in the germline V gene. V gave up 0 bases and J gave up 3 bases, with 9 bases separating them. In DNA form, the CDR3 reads TGCGCCAGCAGCCAAGAGGGGGCCGTCTATAATTCACCCCTCCACTTT. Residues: CASSQEGAVYNSPLHF.

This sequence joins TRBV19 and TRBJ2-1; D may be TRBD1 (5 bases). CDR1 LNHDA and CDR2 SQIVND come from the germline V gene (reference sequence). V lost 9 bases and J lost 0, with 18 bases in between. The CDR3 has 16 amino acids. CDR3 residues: CASTSGLTRSYNEQFF. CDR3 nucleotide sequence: TGTGCCAGCACTTCAGGGCTCACCCGCTCCTACAATGAGCAGTTCTTC.

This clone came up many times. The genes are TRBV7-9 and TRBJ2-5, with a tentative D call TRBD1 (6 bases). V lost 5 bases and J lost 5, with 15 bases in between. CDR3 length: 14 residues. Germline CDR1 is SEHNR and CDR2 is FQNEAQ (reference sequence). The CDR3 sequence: CASSRAGQRETQYF. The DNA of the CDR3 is TGTGCCAGCAGCCGCGCCGGACAGAGGGAGACCCAGTACTTC. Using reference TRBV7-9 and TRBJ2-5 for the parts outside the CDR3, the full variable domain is DTGVSQNPRHKITKRGQNVTFRCDPISEHNRLYWYRQTLGQGPEFLTYFQNEAQLEKSRLLSDRFSAERPKGSFSTLEIQRTEQGDSAMYLCASSRAGQRETQYFGPGTRLLVL.

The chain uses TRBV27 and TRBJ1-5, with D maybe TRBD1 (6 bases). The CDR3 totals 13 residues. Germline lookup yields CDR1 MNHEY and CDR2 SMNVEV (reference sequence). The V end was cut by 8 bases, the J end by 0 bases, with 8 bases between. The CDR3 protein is CASGRGSNQPQHF. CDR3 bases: TGTGCCAGCGGCAGGGGTAGCAATCAGCCCCAGCATTTT.

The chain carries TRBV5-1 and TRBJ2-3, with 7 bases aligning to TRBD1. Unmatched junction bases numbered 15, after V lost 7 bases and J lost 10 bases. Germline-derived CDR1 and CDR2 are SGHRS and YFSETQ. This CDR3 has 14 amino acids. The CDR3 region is CASSTRQGELAQYF. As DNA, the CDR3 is TGCGCCAGCTCAACCAGGCAGGGGGAATTAGCGCAGTATTTT.

The CDR3, as DNA: TGTGCCAGCAGCGCTGGGACTAGCGAGCCCTACAATGAGCAGTTCTTC. Translating gives CASSAGTSEPYNEQFF. The chain combines TRBV9 with TRBJ2-1, with 10 bases matching TRBD2. The V gene end was trimmed by 3 bases and the J gene end by 2 bases; junction bases not matched to a gene: 5. The CDR3 spans 16 residues. Germline CDR1 reads SGDLS; CDR2 reads YYNGEE.

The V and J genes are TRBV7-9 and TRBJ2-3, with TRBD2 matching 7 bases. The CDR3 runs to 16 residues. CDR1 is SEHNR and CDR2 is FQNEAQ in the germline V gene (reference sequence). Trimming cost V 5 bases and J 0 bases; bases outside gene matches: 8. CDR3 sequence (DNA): TGTGCCAGCAGCGTCCCGGGACTACGAAGCACAGATACGCAGTATTTT. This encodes CASSVPGLRSTDTQYF.

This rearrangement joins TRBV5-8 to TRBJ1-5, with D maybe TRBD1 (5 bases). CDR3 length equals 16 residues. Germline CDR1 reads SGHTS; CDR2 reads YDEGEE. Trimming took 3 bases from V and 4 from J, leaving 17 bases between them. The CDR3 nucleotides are TGTGCCAGCAGCTACCCCGGGACTTTCGCGAATCAGCCCCAGCATTTT. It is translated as CASSYPGTFANQPQHF.

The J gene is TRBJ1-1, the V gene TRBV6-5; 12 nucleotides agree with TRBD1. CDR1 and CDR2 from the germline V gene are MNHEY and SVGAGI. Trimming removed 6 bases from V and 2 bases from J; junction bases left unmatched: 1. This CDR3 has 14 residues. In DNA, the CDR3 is TGTGCCAGCAGAGGGACAGGGGGCAACACTGAAGCTTTCTTT. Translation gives CASRGTGGNTEAFF.

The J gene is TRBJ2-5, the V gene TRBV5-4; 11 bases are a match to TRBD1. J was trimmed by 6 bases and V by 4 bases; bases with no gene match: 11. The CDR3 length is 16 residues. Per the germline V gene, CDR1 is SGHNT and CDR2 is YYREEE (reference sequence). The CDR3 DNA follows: TGTGCCAGCAGCCTCCCAGGGACAGGGGGAGGGAAGACCCAGTACTTC. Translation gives CASSLPGTGGGKTQYF.

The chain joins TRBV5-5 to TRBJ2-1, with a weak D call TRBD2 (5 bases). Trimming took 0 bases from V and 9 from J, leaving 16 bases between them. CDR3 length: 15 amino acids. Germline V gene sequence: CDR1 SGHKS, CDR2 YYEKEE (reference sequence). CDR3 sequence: CASSLGPERSGEQFF. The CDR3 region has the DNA TGTGCCAGCAGCTTGGGGCCAGAACGGAGCGGTGAGCAGTTCTTC.

CDR3 residues: CASSQEDQGRVYGNTIYF. The CDR3 region has the DNA TGCGCCAGCAGCCAAGAAGACCAGGGAAGGGTGTATGGAAACACCATATATTTT. This chain links TRBV4-3 with TRBJ1-3, with a weak D call TRBD1 (5 bases). V was shortened by 0 bases and J by 3 bases, with 18 bases between the two germline ends. Germline assignment: CDR1 LGHNA and CDR2 YSLEER. This CDR3 has 18 amino acids.

CDR3 amino acids: CASSIADSVVGGYTF. DNA for the CDR3: TGTGCCAGTAGTATAGCTGACAGCGTCGTGGGGGGCTACACCTTC. The chain uses TRBV19 and TRBJ1-2, with D perhaps matching TRBD1 (5 bases). Germline V CDR1 and CDR2: LNHDA, SQIVND (reference sequence). The CDR3 length is 15 residues. The V and J ends lost 1 base and 8 bases respectively, with 17 bases between them.